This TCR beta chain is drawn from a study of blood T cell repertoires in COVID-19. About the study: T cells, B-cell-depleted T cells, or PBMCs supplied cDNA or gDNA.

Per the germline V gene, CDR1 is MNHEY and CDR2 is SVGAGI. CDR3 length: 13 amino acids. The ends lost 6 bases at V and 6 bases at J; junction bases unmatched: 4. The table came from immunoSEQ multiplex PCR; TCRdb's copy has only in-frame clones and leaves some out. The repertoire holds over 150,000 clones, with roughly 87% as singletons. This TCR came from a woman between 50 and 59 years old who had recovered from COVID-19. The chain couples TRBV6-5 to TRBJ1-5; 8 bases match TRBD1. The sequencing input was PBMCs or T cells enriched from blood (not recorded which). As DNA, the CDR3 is TGTGCCAGCAGCAGGGGGCTAGTTCAGCCCCAGCATTTT. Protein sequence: CASSRGLVQPQHF.